This T cell receptor beta chain stems from a study of T cell responses to AZD1222 COVID-19 vaccine. Comments on this clone: What it binds is unknown.

Overall study findings and caveats: Rises in breadth and depth of Spike-specific TCRs came after two AZD1222 doses.

Some clones are missing from TCRdb's copy, which holds only in-frame ones; the method was immunoSEQ multiplex PCR. Seen here are about 84,000 clones, 87% observed once, and the top ten hold 1.5%. The germline V and J ends were trimmed by 2 bases and 8 bases, with 12 bases remaining between them. The CDR3 length is 13 residues. Germline lookup yields CDR1 MNHEY and CDR2 SMNVEV (reference sequence). The chain combines TRBV27 with TRBJ1-2; D gene ambiguous. The sequence was collected from an adult in good health. The sample in question was peripheral blood, obtained on day 0 of AZD1222 vaccination. CDR3 bases: TGTGCCAGCAGTTTAAACCCCATCGGGGGCTACACCTTC. Its translation: CASSLNPIGGYTF.